The 22 T cell receptor beta chains in this list originate from one sample, sequenced in a study of lymphopenia after photon versus proton radiotherapy. Sequencing used immunoSEQ multiplex PCR; TCRdb keeps in-frame clones, though not all of them. Here the sample spans some 170,000 clones, around nine tenths being singletons. Sequencing was performed on peripheral blood, taken from a patient treated with photon-based radiotherapy. The origin of the receptors is a man aged 45-65 years with gastric cancer.

The chain has TRBV5-1 and TRBJ2-3; TRBD1 aligns across 8 bases. The germline gives CDR1 SGHRS, CDR2 YFSETQ. V was pared by 4 bases and J by 3 bases, with 13 bases of the junction left unmatched. CDR3 size: 17 residues. For the CDR3, the DNA is TGCGCCAGCAGCATCACTACTGCAGGGGGCGGGACAGATACGCAGTATTTT. Translated: CASSITTAGGGTDTQYF.

The chain recombines TRBV9 with TRBJ2-7; D gene uncertain. Germline CDR1 and CDR2: SGDLS and YYNGEE. There are 15 residues in the CDR3. The V end lost 4 bases, the J end lost 0 bases, and 14 bases lay between the germline ends. The CDR3 nucleotides are TGTGCCAGCAGCTCTACCTCGGGCGGCTCCTACGAGCAGTACTTC. Amino acids: CASSSTSGGSYEQYF. The full variable domain, in which reference TRBV9 and TRBJ2-7 provide the parts outside the CDR3, is DSGVTQTPKHLITATGQRVTLRCSPRSGDLSVYWYQQSLDQGLQFLIQYYNGEERAKGNILERFSAQQFPDLHSELNLSSLELGDSALYFCASSSTSGGSYEQYFGPGTRLTVT.

The rearrangement links TRBV6-5 to TRBJ2-3; D gene ambiguous. This CDR3 spans 13 amino acids. V lost 6 bases and J lost 6, with 13 bases in between. CDR1 and CDR2 from the germline V gene are MNHEY and SVGAGI. The CDR3 protein is CASRPGPEDTQYF. CDR3 DNA sequence: TGTGCCAGCAGACCGGGCCCCGAGGATACGCAGTATTTT.

The genes are TRBV7-2 and TRBJ1-1; no clear D gene. CDR3 length equals 16 residues. V was clipped by 4 bases and J by 0 bases, with 15 bases between them. Germline CDR1 reads SGHTA; CDR2 reads FQGNSA. CDR3: CASSSVDGAVNTEAFF. In nucleotides, the CDR3 is TGTGCCAGCAGCTCGGTAGATGGCGCGGTGAACACTGAAGCTTTCTTT.

The rearrangement joins TRBV9 to TRBJ2-3; D uncertain. The germline gives CDR1 SGDLS, CDR2 YYNGEE. This CDR3 is 14 amino acids long. Trimming took off 0 bases at V and 0 bases at J, with 5 bases between the two ends. CDR3 loop: CASSVDGSTDTQYF. As DNA, the CDR3 is TGTGCCAGCAGCGTAGACGGGAGCACAGATACGCAGTATTTT.

The genes are TRBV18 and TRBJ2-1; 10 bases are shared with TRBD2. Germline V gene lookup returns CDR1 KGHSH and CDR2 LQKENI. This CDR3 spans 15 amino acids. After removal of 3 bases from V and 7 bases from J, the junction contained 6 bases not matched to a gene. CDR3 region: CASSPTLAGANEQFF. The CDR3 DNA sequence: TGTGCCAGCTCACCCACGCTAGCGGGAGCAAATGAGCAGTTCTTC. Together with reference TRBV18 and TRBJ2-1, the CDR3 gives the full variable domain: NAGVMQNPRHLVRRRGQEARLRCSPMKGHSHVYWYRQLPEEGLKFMVYLQKENIIDESGMPKERFSAEFPKEGPSILRIQQVVRGDSAAYFCASSPTLAGANEQFFGPGTRLTVL.

The rearrangement joins TRBV5-4 to TRBJ2-1; no clear D gene. This CDR3 has 15 residues. Germline CDR1 SGHNT, CDR2 YYREEE (reference sequence). V lost 0 bases to trimming and J lost 0 bases, with 7 bases between them. CDR3: CASSLGASSYNEQFF. The CDR3 coding sequence is TGTGCCAGCAGCTTGGGCGCGAGCTCCTACAATGAGCAGTTCTTC.

The chain carries TRBV28 and TRBJ1-5; 9 bases are a match to TRBD1. Looked up from germline, CDR1 is MDHEN and CDR2 is SYDVKM. With V trimmed by 2 bases and J by 2 bases, 4 bases remained unmatched. CDR3 length: 16 amino acids. In DNA, the CDR3 is TGTGCCAGCAGTTTACCGGGACAGGGAGGCAATCAGCCCCAGCATTTT. Its translation: CASSLPGQGGNQPQHF.

This chain links TRBV7-2 with TRBJ2-7; TRBD2 agrees at 13 bases. The CDR3 extends over 15 amino acids. In germline, CDR1 is SGHTA, CDR2 FQGNSA. J lost 3 bases, V lost 5 bases, and 4 bases had no gene match. The CDR3 DNA reads as TGTGCCAGCAGCCAGGGACTAGCGGGAATCTACGAGCAGTACTTC. It yields the protein CASSQGLAGIYEQYF.

The J gene is TRBJ1-1, the V gene TRBV28, with TRBD1 as a possible D gene (6 bases). The CDR3 has 14 residues. The V and J ends lost 3 bases and 4 bases respectively, with 12 bases between them. Looked up from germline, CDR1 is MDHEN and CDR2 is SYDVKM. This CDR3 reads CASSLGGGVTEAFF. In DNA, the CDR3 is TGTGCCAGCAGTTTGGGAGGGGGTGTCACTGAAGCTTTCTTT.

V is TRBV5-4 and J is TRBJ1-2; D unclear. Germline lookup yields CDR1 SGHNT and CDR2 YYREEE (reference sequence). The CDR3 spans 14 residues. V was cut by 4 bases and J by 7 bases, with 17 bases left in between. The CDR3 region has the DNA TGTGCCAGCAGCCGAACATCGGTTAGAAGTGGCTACACCTTC. Amino acid sequence: CASSRTSVRSGYTF.

The chain employs TRBV5-1 and TRBJ2-3; no reliable D call. The CDR3 runs 15 residues. V lost 2 bases to trimming and J lost 0 bases, with 10 bases between them. Germline V gene sequence: CDR1 SGHRS, CDR2 YFSETQ. CDR3 nucleotides: TGCGCCAGCAGCTTAAAACCACTTAGCACAGATACGCAGTATTTT. The encoded protein is CASSLKPLSTDTQYF.

The rearrangement joins TRBV28 to TRBJ2-2; D is undetermined. Germline assignment: CDR1 MDHEN and CDR2 SYDVKM. V lost 7 bases, J lost 7 bases, and 7 bases lay in between. The CDR3 is 11 amino acids. As DNA, the CDR3 is TGTGCCAGCACCTATTTCGGGGAGCTGTTTTTT. Translating it yields CASTYFGELFF. Together with reference TRBV28 and TRBJ2-2, the CDR3 gives the full variable domain: DVKVTQSSRYLVKRTGEKVFLECVQDMDHENMFWYRQDPGLGLRLIYFSYDVKMKEKGDIPEGYSVSREKKERFSLILESASTNQTSMYLCASTYFGELFFGEGSRLTVL.

J is TRBJ1-2 and V is TRBV25-1; 7 bases align to TRBD1. Germline V lookup: CDR1 MGHDK, CDR2 SYGVNS. Losses at the gene ends were 2 bases for V and 8 bases for J; bases not matched to a gene: 8. CDR3 length: 14 residues. CDR3 sequence (DNA): TGTGCCAGCAGTGAAAGCGAGGGGGCGAGGGGCTACACCTTC. Translating gives CASSESEGARGYTF.

V and J are TRBV18 and TRBJ1-3; D unclear. The CDR3 length is 17 residues. The V end lost 6 bases, the J end lost 0 bases, and 18 bases lay between the germline ends. Germline loops: CDR1 KGHSH, CDR2 LQKENI. The CDR3 loop is CASSPTPGRSSGNTIYF. The CDR3, as DNA: TGTGCCAGCTCCCCAACCCCTGGACGTTCCTCTGGAAACACCATATATTTT.

The V call is TRBV29-1, the J call TRBJ2-5; D perhaps matches TRBD2 (5 bases). Trimming left V 8 bases short and J 2 bases short, with 18 bases between. The CDR3 covers 14 residues. Per germline, CDR1 SQVTM and CDR2 ANQGSEA. CDR3 amino acids: CSFRSPGLQETQYF. The CDR3 coding sequence is TGCAGCTTCAGGAGCCCAGGACTTCAAGAGACCCAGTACTTC.

V is TRBV21-1 and J is TRBJ2-1; the DNA was not used to check the table's D call, TRBD1. TRBV21-1 is recorded as a pseudogene. The CDR3 has 16 residues. Written as DNA, the CDR3 is TGTGCCAGCAGCAAAGTTGGTCAGGGCGTCGACAATGAGCAGTTCTTC. Translating it yields CASSKVGQGVDNEQFF.

The J gene is TRBJ2-2, the V gene TRBV2, with 7 bases lining up with TRBD1. This CDR3 contains 15 residues. Germline CDR1 reads SNHLY; CDR2 reads FYNNEI. V trimming: 8 bases; J trimming: 5 bases; junction bases outside the gene matches: 11. CDR3 loop: CASHYQGGGTGELFF. CDR3 in DNA: TGTGCCAGCCACTACCAAGGGGGCGGGACCGGGGAGCTGTTTTTT.

This rearrangement joins TRBV30 to TRBJ1-2; D is unresolved. The CDR3 loop spans 13 amino acids. With 1 base removed from V and 0 bases from J, the gap between germline ends came to 6 bases. CDR1 is GTSNPN, CDR2 SVGIG, per germline (reference sequence). CDR3 region: CAWSGRSNYGYTF. The CDR3, as DNA: TGTGCCTGGAGTGGAAGGTCTAACTATGGCTACACCTTC.

This rearrangement joins TRBV5-1 to TRBJ1-1; D gene unclear. V gave up 0 bases and J gave up 9 bases, with 9 bases separating them. Germline lookup yields CDR1 SGHRS and CDR2 YFSETQ. This CDR3 contains 12 residues. The CDR3 loop reads CASSLADTQAFF. In nucleotides, the CDR3 is TGCGCCAGCAGCTTGGCTGACACGCAAGCTTTCTTT. Variable domain in full (rest from reference TRBV5-1 and TRBJ1-1): KAGVTQTPRYLIKTRGQQVTLSCSPISGHRSVSWYQQTPGQGLQFLFEYFSETQRNKGNFPGRFSGRQFSNSRSEMNVSTLELGDSALYLCASSLADTQAFFGQGTRLTVV.

This chain connects TRBV13 to TRBJ2-7; the D is unclear. The CDR3 length is 12 residues. The ends were cut back, 5 bases at V and 3 bases at J, with 8 bases in the middle. Looked up from germline, CDR1 is PRHDT and CDR2 is FYEKMQ (reference sequence). The CDR3 reads CASSRWGYEQYF. In nucleotides, the CDR3 is TGTGCCAGCAGCCGGTGGGGCTACGAGCAGTACTTC.

The chain combines TRBV29-1 with TRBJ1-3, with D uncertain. With 2 bases removed from V and 3 bases from J, the gap between germline ends came to 2 bases. Germline CDR1 SQVTM, CDR2 ANQGSEA. This CDR3 has 11 residues. CDR3 bases: TGCAGCGTTGAAAGTGGAAACACCATATATTTT. Its translation is CSVESGNTIYF.